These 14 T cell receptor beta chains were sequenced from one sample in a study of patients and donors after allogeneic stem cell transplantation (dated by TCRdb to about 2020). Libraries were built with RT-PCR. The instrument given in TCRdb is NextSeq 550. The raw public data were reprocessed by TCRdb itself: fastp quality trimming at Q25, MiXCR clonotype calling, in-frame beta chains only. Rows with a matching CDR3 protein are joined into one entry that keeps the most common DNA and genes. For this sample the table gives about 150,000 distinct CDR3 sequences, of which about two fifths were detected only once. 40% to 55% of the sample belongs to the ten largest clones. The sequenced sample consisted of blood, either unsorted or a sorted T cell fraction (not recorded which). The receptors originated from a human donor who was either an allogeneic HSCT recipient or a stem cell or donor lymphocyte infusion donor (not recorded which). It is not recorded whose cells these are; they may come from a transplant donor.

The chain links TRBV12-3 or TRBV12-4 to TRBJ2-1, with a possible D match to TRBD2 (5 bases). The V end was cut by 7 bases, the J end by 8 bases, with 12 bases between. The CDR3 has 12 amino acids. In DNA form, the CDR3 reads TGTGCCAGCACCCCCCTCGGGGATGAGCAGTTCTTC. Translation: CASTPLGDEQFF.

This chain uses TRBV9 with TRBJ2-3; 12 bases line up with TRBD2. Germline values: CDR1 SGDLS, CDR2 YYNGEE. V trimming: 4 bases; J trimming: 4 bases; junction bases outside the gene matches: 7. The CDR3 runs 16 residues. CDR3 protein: CASSTSSGGAADTQYF. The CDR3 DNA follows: TGTGCCAGCAGCACCTCTAGCGGGGGGGCCGCAGATACGCAGTATTTT.

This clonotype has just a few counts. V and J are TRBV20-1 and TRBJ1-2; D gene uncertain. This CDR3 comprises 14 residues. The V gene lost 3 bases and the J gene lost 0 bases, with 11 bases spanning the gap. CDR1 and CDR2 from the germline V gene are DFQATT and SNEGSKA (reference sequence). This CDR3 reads CSASRTGANYGYTF. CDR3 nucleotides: TGCAGTGCTAGCCGGACGGGAGCTAACTATGGCTACACCTTC.

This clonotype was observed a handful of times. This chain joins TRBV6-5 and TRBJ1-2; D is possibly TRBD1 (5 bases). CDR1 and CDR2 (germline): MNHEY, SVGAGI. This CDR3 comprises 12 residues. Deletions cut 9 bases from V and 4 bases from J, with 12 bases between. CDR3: CASRGLGYGYTF. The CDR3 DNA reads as TGTGCCAGTAGGGGATTAGGCTATGGCTACACCTTC.

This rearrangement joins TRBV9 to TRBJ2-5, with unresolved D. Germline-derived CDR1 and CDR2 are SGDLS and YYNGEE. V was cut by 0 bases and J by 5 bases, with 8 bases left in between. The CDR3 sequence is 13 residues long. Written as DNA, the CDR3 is TGTGCCAGCAGCGTAGAGTTAGGGGAGACCCAGTACTTC. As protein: CASSVELGETQYF.

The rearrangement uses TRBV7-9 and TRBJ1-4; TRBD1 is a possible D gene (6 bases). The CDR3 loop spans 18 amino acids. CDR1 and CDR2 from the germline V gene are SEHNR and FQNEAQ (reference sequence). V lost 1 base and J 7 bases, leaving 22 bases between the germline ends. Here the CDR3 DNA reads TGTGCCAGCAGCTTAGGGATCGTCGGGGGCGCCTCCAGTGAAAAACTGTTTTTT. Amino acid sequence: CASSLGIVGGASSEKLFF.

In nucleotides, the CDR3 is TGTGCCAGCAGCGGCCGACAGGGGAATGAAGCTTTCTTT. Translating it yields CASSGRQGNEAFF. The J gene is TRBJ1-1, the V gene TRBV9; 8 nucleotides agree with TRBD1. J lost 7 bases, V lost 3 bases, and 5 bases had no gene match. CDR1 is SGDLS and CDR2 is YYNGEE in the germline V gene. This CDR3 is 13 amino acids long.

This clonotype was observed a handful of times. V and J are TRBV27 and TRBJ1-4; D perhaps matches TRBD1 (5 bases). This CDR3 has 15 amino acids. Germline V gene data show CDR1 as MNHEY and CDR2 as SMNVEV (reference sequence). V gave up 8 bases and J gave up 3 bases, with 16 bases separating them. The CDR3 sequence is CASRYSGMANEKLFF. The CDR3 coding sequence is TGTGCCAGCCGATATTCAGGGATGGCTAATGAAAAACTGTTTTTT. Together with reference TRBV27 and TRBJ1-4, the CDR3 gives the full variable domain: EAQVTQNPRYLITVTGKKLTVTCSQNMNHEYMSWYRQDPGLGLRQIYYSMNVEVTDKGDVPEGYKVSRKEKRNFPLILESPSPNQTSLYFCASRYSGMANEKLFFGSGTQLSVL.

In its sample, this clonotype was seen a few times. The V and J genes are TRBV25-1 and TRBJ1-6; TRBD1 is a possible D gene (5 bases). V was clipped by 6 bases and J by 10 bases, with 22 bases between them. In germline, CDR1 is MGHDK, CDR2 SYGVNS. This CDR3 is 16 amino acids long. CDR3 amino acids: CASRVSTAGLGSPLHF. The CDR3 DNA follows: TGTGCCAGCAGGGTTTCGACAGCGGGGTTGGGGTCACCCCTCCACTTT.

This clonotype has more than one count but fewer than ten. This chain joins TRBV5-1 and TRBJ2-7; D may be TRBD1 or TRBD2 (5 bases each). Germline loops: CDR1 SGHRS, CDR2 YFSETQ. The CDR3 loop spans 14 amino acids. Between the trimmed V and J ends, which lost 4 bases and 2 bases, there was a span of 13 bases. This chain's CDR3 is CASSPGTSTYEQYV. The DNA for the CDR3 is TGCGCCAGCAGCCCTGGGACCTCTACCTACGAGCAGTACGTC.

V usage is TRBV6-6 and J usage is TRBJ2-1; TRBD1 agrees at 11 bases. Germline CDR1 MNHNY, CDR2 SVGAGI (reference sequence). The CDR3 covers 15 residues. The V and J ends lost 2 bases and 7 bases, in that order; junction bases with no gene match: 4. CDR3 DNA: TGTGCCAGCAGTTACGGACAGGGGGCGCCGAATGAGCAGTTCTTC. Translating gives CASSYGQGAPNEQFF.

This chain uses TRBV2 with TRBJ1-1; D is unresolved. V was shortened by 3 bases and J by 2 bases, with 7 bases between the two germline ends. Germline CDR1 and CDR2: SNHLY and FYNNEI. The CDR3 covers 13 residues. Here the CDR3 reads CASSDGGNTEAFF. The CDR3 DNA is TGTGCCAGCAGTGACGGCGGCAACACTGAAGCTTTCTTT. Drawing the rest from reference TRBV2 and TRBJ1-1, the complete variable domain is EPEVTQTPSHQVTQMGQEVILRCVPISNHLYFYWYRQILGQKVEFLVSFYNNEISEKSEIFDDQFSVERPDGSNFTLKIRSTKLEDSAMYFCASSDGGNTEAFFGQGTRLTVV.

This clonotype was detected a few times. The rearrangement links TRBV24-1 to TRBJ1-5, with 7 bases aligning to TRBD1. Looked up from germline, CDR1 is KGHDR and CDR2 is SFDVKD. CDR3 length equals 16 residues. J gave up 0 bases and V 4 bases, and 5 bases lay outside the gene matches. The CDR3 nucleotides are TGTGCCACCAGTGACCCCGGACAGGATAGCAATCAGCCCCAGCATTTT. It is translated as CATSDPGQDSNQPQHF.

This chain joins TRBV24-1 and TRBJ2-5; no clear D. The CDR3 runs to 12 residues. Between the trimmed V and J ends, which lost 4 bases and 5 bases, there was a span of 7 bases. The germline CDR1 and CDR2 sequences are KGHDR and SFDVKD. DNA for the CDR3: TGTGCCACCAGTGACCCCAGGGAGACCCAGTACTTC. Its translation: CATSDPRETQYF.